The 24 T cell receptor beta chains given below trace back to one sample, sequenced in a study of response to subunit inactivated influenza vaccine. TCRdb used MiXCR to reprocess the RT-PCR reads, holding one entry per CDR3 protein. The table lists 500,000 to 750,000 distinct CDR3 sequences, 14% of them singletons, with approximately 10% in the top ten. The starting material was PBMCs from blood, obtained 11 to 12 days after vaccination. The receptors were gathered from a middle-aged man who received an inactivated influenza vaccine.

The chain uses TRBV28 and TRBJ1-1; 7 bases are shared with TRBD1. CDR3 length: 14 residues. J lost 3 bases, V lost 6 bases, and 7 bases had no gene match. Germline CDR1 MDHEN, CDR2 SYDVKM. CDR3 in amino acids: CASRPTGPDTEAFF. The DNA of the CDR3 is TGTGCCAGCAGGCCGACAGGGCCGGACACTGAAGCTTTCTTT.

This chain links TRBV7-2 with TRBJ2-7; D remains ambiguous. Germline CDR1 SGHTA, CDR2 FQGNSA. Deletions cut 1 base from V and 5 bases from J, with 9 bases between. The CDR3 extends over 13 amino acids. Here the CDR3 DNA reads TGTGCCAGCAGCTTAGGTCAGGCGAACGAGCAGTACTTC. It specifies CASSLGQANEQYF.

The gene calls are TRBV15 and TRBJ2-3; D may be TRBD2 (5 bases). V was trimmed by 0 bases and J by 0 bases, leaving 16 bases between them. CDR1 and CDR2 from the germline V gene are LNHNV and YYDKDF (reference sequence). This CDR3 is 18 amino acids long. CDR3 residues: CATSRDPSTRLSTDTQYF. The DNA for the CDR3 is TGTGCCACCAGCAGAGACCCCTCAACTAGATTAAGCACAGATACGCAGTATTTT.

This clonotype was detected only a few times. The chain links TRBV3-1 to TRBJ2-7; TRBD1 matches 7 bases. V was clipped by 4 bases and J by 6 bases; unmatched bases: 9. Germline CDR1 and CDR2: LGHDT and YNNKEL (reference sequence). This CDR3 is 14 amino acids long. This chain's CDR3 is CASSPLTGFSEQYF. For the CDR3, the DNA is TGTGCCAGCAGCCCCTTGACAGGGTTTTCCGAGCAGTACTTC.

CDR3 nucleotides: TGTGCCAGCAGCTTAAAGGGGAACTCACCCCTCCACTTT. Translated: CASSLKGNSPLHF. The rearrangement links TRBV7-9 to TRBJ1-6; tentative D call: TRBD1 (5 bases). CDR3 size: 13 residues. Germline V lookup: CDR1 SEHNR, CDR2 FQNEAQ (reference sequence). V was shortened by 2 bases and J by 10 bases, with 9 bases between the two germline ends.

The chain carries TRBV20-1 and TRBJ2-7; D remains unclear. Germline CDR1 and CDR2: DFQATT and SNEGSKA (reference sequence). V lost 3 bases and J 4 bases, leaving 16 bases between the germline ends. The CDR3 has 14 residues. Here the CDR3 DNA reads TGCAGTGCTAGGCCCCTCGGACCGAAATACGAGCAGTACTTC. It yields the protein CSARPLGPKYEQYF.

The chain combines TRBV5-5 with TRBJ2-7, with 7 nucleotides matching TRBD2. Germline V gene data show CDR1 as SGHKS and CDR2 as YYEKEE (reference sequence). This CDR3 is built from 16 residues. The J segment lost 3 bases and the V segment lost 0 bases, leaving 9 bases of the junction unmatched. This chain's CDR3 is CASSLASGRLYYEQYF. In DNA form, the CDR3 reads TGTGCCAGCAGCTTGGCTAGCGGCCGGTTATACTACGAGCAGTACTTC.

The chain couples TRBV9 to TRBJ2-3, with D perhaps TRBD2 (5 bases). This CDR3 spans 15 amino acids. Germline CDR1 is SGDLS and CDR2 is YYNGEE. V gave up 6 bases and J gave up 3 bases, with 17 bases separating them. DNA for the CDR3: TGTGCCAGCACGCCGGGGAGAGAGGCTACAGATACGCAGTATTTT. Translation: CASTPGREATDTQYF.

The chain carries TRBV30 and TRBJ1-5; tentatively, D is TRBD1 (5 bases). Germline V CDR1 and CDR2: GTSNPN, SVGIG (reference sequence). V lost 1 base and J 7 bases, leaving 20 bases between the germline ends. The CDR3 covers 16 residues. CDR3: CAWSDRGRGPWQPQHF. In nucleotides, the CDR3 is TGTGCCTGGAGTGACCGAGGGAGGGGACCTTGGCAGCCCCAGCATTTT.

CDR3 region: CASSFGQPRVTGELFF. The CDR3, as DNA: TGCGCCAGCAGCTTCGGTCAACCGCGAGTCACCGGGGAGCTGTTTTTT. The J gene is TRBJ2-2, the V gene TRBV5-1; D not resolved. The ends were cut back, 2 bases at V and 4 bases at J, with 15 bases in the middle. Germline lookup yields CDR1 SGHRS and CDR2 YFSETQ. The CDR3 length is 16 residues.

This clonotype appeared a few times. This chain connects TRBV2 to TRBJ1-5; D call uncertain. The V and J ends lost 7 bases and 0 bases respectively, with 10 bases between them. The CDR3 spans 14 residues. The V gene's germline CDR1 is SNHLY and CDR2 FYNNEI. In DNA, the CDR3 is TGTGCCAGCAAGGAGGGTACTAGCAATCAGCCCCAGCATTTT. Its protein is CASKEGTSNQPQHF. Together with reference TRBV2 and TRBJ1-5, the CDR3 gives the full variable domain: EPEVTQTPSHQVTQMGQEVILRCVPISNHLYFYWYRQILGQKVEFLVSFYNNEISEKSEIFDDQFSVERPDGSNFTLKIRSTKLEDSAMYFCASKEGTSNQPQHFGDGTRLSIL.

The chain links TRBV12-3 or TRBV12-4 to TRBJ2-1, with 9 positions matching TRBD2. The CDR3 has 17 residues. V lost 7 bases, J lost 0 bases, and 10 bases stayed unmatched. The CDR3 protein is CASILSGSRGSYNEQFF. The CDR3 DNA is TGTGCCAGCATCCTTAGCGGGAGTAGAGGCTCCTACAATGAGCAGTTCTTC.

This chain uses TRBV20-1 with TRBJ2-3; perhaps TRBD1 as D (5 bases). Trimming removed 1 base at V and 3 bases at J, with 14 bases between. The CDR3 totals 15 residues. In germline, CDR1 is DFQATT, CDR2 SNEGSKA (reference sequence). The CDR3 DNA sequence: TGCAGTGCTAGAGTCCAAGGGGTGTGGACAGATACGCAGTATTTT. Amino acids: CSARVQGVWTDTQYF.

The chain uses TRBV12-3 or TRBV12-4 and TRBJ2-7, with D tentatively TRBD2 (6 bases). V shed 3 bases and J shed 2 bases, with 11 bases lying between them. The CDR3 runs 14 residues. This CDR3 reads CASSFGGSAYEQYF. The CDR3 DNA reads TGTGCCAGCAGTTTTGGAGGGTCAGCCTACGAGCAGTACTTC.

Only a few counts were recorded for this clonotype. The gene calls are TRBV12-5 and TRBJ2-1; 9 bases agree with TRBD2. CDR1 and CDR2 from the germline V gene are LGHNT and FRNRAP. V lost 7 bases, J lost 5 bases, and 6 bases stayed unmatched. The CDR3 runs 14 residues. The CDR3 DNA is TGTGCTAGTGCCCGCCTAGCGGGAAACAATGAGCAGTTCTTC. Encoded protein: CASARLAGNNEQFF.

The gene calls are TRBV15 and TRBJ1-5; TRBD1 matches at 7 bases. V trimming: 2 bases; J trimming: 4 bases; junction bases outside the gene matches: 8. The CDR3 loop spans 16 amino acids. Germline values: CDR1 LNHNV, CDR2 YYDKDF (reference sequence). The CDR3 region has the DNA TGTGCCACCAGCAGATCCCAAGGACAGGTTAATCAGCCCCAGCATTTT. It yields the protein CATSRSQGQVNQPQHF.

V is TRBV20-1 and J is TRBJ2-3, with D perhaps given as TRBD1 or TRBD2 (6 bases each). Per the germline V gene, CDR1 is DFQATT and CDR2 is SNEGSKA (reference sequence). V was pared by 6 bases and J by 3 bases, with 25 bases between. The length of the CDR3 is 17 residues. DNA for the CDR3: TGCAGTGCCACATTAATAGAGGGGGGCACCTGGACAGATACGCAGTATTTT. This codes for CSATLIEGGTWTDTQYF.

This chain links TRBV4-2 with TRBJ2-3; either TRBD1 or TRBD2 may supply D (5 bases each). The V and J ends lost 7 bases and 4 bases respectively, with 21 bases between them. The V gene's germline CDR1 is LGHNA and CDR2 YNFKEQ. The CDR3 has 16 residues. CDR3 nucleotides: TGTGCCAGCAACCTCGGGGCCTGGCCAAGGGCAGATACGCAGTATTTT. Translating it yields CASNLGAWPRADTQYF.

This clonotype has only a few counts. This chain links TRBV20-1 with TRBJ2-1; D possibly corresponds to TRBD2 (6 bases). This CDR3 has 12 amino acids. V lost 1 base to trimming and J lost 10 bases, with 11 bases between them. CDR1 is DFQATT and CDR2 is SNEGSKA in the germline V gene (reference sequence). DNA of the CDR3: TGCAGTGCTAGAGGGAGCGGGCAAGAGCAGTTCTTC. Its translation: CSARGSGQEQFF.

V and J are TRBV20-1 and TRBJ2-1, with 11 bases that match TRBD2. Germline V gives CDR1 DFQATT, CDR2 SNEGSKA (reference sequence). The CDR3 runs 13 residues. J gave up 10 bases and V 2 bases, and 4 bases lay outside the gene matches. The CDR3 DNA is TGCAGTGCTAGACCCGGGACTAGCGGAGAGCAGTTCTTC. Translated, it gives CSARPGTSGEQFF.

This clonotype was observed a few times. The gene calls are TRBV5-1 and TRBJ1-1; TRBD1 is a possible D gene (6 bases). V lost 7 bases and J 5 bases, leaving 24 bases between the germline ends. Germline lookup yields CDR1 SGHRS and CDR2 YFSETQ. This CDR3 is 16 amino acids long. The CDR3 is CASRGSRGGLSTEAFF. In DNA, the CDR3 is TGCGCCAGCCGCGGCTCCCGGGGGGGGCTGAGTACTGAAGCTTTCTTT.

This clonotype appeared a few times. This chain joins TRBV11-2 and TRBJ2-1, with 7 bases identical to TRBD2. From germline, CDR1 is SGHAT and CDR2 FQNNGV. The CDR3 is 15 amino acids. Unmatched junction bases numbered 10, after V lost 3 bases and J lost 8 bases. CDR3 sequence (DNA): TGTGCCAGCAGCTTTGCTCGCGGGAGTGTCTATGAGCAGTTCTTC. It yields the protein CASSFARGSVYEQFF.

The chain carries TRBV25-1 and TRBJ1-1; D possibly corresponds to TRBD1 (5 bases). CDR1 and CDR2 from the germline V gene are MGHDK and SYGVNS. Trimming shortened V by 3 bases and J by 3 bases, and 8 bases separated the two germline ends. CDR3 length: 13 amino acids. In nucleotides, the CDR3 is TGTGCCAGCAGTGAGGGGCCATACACTGAAGCTTTCTTT. This translates into CASSEGPYTEAFF.

The chain joins TRBV29-1 to TRBJ1-1, with 9 bases that match TRBD1. V was clipped by 6 bases and J by 9 bases; unmatched bases: 8. In germline, CDR1 is SQVTM, CDR2 ANQGSEA. The CDR3 length is 12 residues. CDR3 loop: CSVDDRGAKAFF. The CDR3 nucleotides are TGCAGCGTCGACGACAGGGGGGCGAAAGCTTTCTTT.